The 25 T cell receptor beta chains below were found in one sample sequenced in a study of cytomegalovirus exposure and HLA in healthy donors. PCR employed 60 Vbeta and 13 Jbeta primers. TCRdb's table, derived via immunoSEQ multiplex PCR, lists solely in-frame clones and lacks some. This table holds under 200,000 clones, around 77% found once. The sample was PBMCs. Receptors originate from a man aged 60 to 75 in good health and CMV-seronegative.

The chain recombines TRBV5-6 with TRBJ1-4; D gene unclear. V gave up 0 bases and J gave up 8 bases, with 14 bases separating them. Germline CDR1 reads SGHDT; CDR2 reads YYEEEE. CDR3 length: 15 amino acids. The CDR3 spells CASSLAPGKSEKLFF. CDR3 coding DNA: TGTGCCAGCAGCTTGGCCCCGGGGAAGAGCGAAAAACTGTTTTTT.

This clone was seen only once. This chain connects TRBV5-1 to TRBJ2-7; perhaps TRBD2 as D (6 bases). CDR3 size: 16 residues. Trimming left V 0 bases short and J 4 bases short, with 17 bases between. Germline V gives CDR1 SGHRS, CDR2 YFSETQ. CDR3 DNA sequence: TGCGCCAGCAGCTTGGGGGCAAACGTCGGGAGTTACGAGCAGTACTTC. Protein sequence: CASSLGANVGSYEQYF.

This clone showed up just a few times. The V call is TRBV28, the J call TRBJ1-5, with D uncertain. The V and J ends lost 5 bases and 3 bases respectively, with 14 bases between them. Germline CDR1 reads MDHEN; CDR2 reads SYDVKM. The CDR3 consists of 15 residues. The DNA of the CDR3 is TGTGCCAGCAGTCCCCCGGGAACAATCAATCAGCCCCAGCATTTT. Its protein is CASSPPGTINQPQHF. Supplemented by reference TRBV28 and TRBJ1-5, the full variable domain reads DVKVTQSSRYLVKRTGEKVFLECVQDMDHENMFWYRQDPGLGLRLIYFSYDVKMKEKGDIPEGYSVSREKKERFSLILESASTNQTSMYLCASSPPGTINQPQHFGDGTRLSIL.

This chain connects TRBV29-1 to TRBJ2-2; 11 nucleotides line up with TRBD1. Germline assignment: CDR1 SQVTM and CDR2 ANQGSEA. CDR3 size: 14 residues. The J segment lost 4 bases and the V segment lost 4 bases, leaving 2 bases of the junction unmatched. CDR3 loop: CSVVGQGGTGELFF. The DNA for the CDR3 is TGCAGCGTTGTGGGACAGGGGGGCACCGGGGAGCTGTTTTTT.

The CDR3: CASSAKQGSYEQYF. For the CDR3, the DNA is TGTGCCAGCAGCGCGAAACAGGGCTCCTACGAGCAGTACTTC. This chain joins TRBV2 and TRBJ2-7; the D gene is possibly TRBD1 (6 bases). There are 14 residues in the CDR3. V dropped 6 bases and J dropped 0 bases, with 12 bases sitting between them. Looked up from germline, CDR1 is SNHLY and CDR2 is FYNNEI.

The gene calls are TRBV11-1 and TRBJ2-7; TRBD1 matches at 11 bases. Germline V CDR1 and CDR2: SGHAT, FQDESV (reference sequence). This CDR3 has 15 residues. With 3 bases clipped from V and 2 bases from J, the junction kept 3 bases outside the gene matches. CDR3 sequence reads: CASSFGTGGTYEQYF. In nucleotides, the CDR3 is TGTGCCAGCAGCTTTGGGACAGGGGGAACCTACGAGCAGTACTTC.

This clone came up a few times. The DNA for the CDR3 is TGTGCCAGCAGCCAGAACCCAGGGGAGTCTAATGAAAAACTGTTTTTT. This sequence encodes CASSQNPGESNEKLFF. The chain couples TRBV4-2 to TRBJ1-4; D perhaps matches TRBD1 (6 bases). Germline CDR1 and CDR2: LGHNA and YNFKEQ. V lost 3 bases, J lost 3 bases, and 14 bases lay in between. The CDR3 totals 16 residues.

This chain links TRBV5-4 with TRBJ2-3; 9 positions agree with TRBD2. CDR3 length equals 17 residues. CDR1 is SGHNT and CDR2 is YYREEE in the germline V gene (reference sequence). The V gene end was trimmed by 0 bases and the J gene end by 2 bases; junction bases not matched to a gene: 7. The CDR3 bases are TGTGCCAGCAGCTTGGAGGGGCGGGGGGGTTTCACAGATACGCAGTATTTT. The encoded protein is CASSLEGRGGFTDTQYF. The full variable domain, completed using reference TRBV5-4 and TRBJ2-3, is ETGVTQSPTHLIKTRGQQVTLRCSSQSGHNTVSWYQQALGQGPQFIFQYYREEENGRGNFPPRFSGLQFPNYSSELNVNALELDDSALYLCASSLEGRGGFTDTQYFGPGTRLTVL.

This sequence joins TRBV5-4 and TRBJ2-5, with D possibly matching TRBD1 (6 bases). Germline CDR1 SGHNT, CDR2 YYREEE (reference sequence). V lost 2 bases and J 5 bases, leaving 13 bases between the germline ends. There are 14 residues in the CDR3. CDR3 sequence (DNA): TGTGCCAGCAGCTTCTCAGGGGCAAGGGAGACCCAGTACTTC. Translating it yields CASSFSGARETQYF. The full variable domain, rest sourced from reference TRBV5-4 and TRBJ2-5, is ETGVTQSPTHLIKTRGQQVTLRCSSQSGHNTVSWYQQALGQGPQFIFQYYREEENGRGNFPPRFSGLQFPNYSSELNVNALELDDSALYLCASSFSGARETQYFGPGTRLLVL.

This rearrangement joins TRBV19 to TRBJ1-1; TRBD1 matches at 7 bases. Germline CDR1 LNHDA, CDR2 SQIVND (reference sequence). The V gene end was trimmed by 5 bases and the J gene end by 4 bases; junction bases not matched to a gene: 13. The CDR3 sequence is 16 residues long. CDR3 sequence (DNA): TGTGCCAGTAGTGTTCCGGGACAGACACGATTCACTGAAGCTTTCTTT. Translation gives CASSVPGQTRFTEAFF.

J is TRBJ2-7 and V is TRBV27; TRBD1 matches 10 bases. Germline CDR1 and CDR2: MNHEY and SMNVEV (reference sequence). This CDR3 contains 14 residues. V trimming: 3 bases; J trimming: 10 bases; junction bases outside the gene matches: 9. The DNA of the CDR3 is TGTGCCAGCAGTTTTTCGGGACAGGGGTCTCCTCAGTACTTC. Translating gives CASSFSGQGSPQYF.

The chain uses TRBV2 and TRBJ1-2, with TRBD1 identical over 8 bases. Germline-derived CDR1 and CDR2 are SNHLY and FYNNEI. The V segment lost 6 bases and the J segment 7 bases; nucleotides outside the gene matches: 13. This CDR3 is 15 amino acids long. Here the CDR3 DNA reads TGTGCCAGCAGACCAGGGACAGGTATCAGGGGTGGCTACACCTTC. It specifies CASRPGTGIRGGYTF.

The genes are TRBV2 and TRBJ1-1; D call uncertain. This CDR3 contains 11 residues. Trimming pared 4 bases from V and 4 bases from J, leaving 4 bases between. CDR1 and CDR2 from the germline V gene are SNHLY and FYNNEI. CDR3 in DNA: TGTGCCAGCAGTGTTCGCACTGAAGCTTTCTTT. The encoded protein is CASSVRTEAFF.

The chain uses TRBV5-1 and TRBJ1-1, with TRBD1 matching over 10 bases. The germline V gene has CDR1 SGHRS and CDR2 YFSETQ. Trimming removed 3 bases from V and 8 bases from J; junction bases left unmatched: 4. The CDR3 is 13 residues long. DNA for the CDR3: TGCGCCAGCAGCTGGGGACAGGGGACGGAAGCTTTCTTT. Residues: CASSWGQGTEAFF.

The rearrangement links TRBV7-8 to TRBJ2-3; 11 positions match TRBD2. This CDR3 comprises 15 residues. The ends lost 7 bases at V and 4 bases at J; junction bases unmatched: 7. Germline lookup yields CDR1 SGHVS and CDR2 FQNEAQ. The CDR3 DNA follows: TGTGCCAGCACCTCACTAGCGGGAGCCTCAGATACGCAGTATTTT. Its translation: CASTSLAGASDTQYF. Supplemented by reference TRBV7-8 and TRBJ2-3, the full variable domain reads GAGVSQSPRYKVAKRGQDVALRCDPISGHVSLFWYQQALGQGPEFLTYFQNEAQLDKSGLPSDRFFAERPEGSVSTLKIQRTQQEDSAVYLCASTSLAGASDTQYFGPGTRLTVL.

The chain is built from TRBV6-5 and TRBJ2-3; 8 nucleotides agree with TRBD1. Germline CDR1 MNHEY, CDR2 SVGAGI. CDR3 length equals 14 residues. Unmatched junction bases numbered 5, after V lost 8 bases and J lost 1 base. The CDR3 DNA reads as TGTGCCAGCGGTGGGGGACAGGGCACAGATACGCAGTATTTT. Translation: CASGGGQGTDTQYF.

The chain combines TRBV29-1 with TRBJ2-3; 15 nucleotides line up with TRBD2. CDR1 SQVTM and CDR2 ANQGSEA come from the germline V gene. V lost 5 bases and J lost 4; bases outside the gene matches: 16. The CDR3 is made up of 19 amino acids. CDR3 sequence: CSVPGVWTSGGGSPDTQYF. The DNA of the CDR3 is TGCAGCGTTCCGGGGGTGTGGACTAGCGGGGGGGGGTCCCCAGATACGCAGTATTTT.

The CDR3 sequence is CASRVQISNEKLFF. The CDR3 nucleotides read TGTGCCAGCAGAGTACAGATCTCTAATGAAAAACTGTTTTTT. The V and J genes are TRBV6-1 and TRBJ1-4, with D unresolved. Germline V gene data show CDR1 as MNHNS and CDR2 as SASEGT. CDR3 length equals 14 residues. Trimming pared 6 bases from V and 3 bases from J, leaving 11 bases between.

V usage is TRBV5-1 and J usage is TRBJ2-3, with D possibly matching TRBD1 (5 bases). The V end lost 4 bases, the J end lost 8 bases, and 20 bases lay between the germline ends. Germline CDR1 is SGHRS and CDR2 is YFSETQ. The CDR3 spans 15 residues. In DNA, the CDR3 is TGCGCCAGCAGCGTCGACACCGGACATGGCGTTACGCAGTATTTT. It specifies CASSVDTGHGVTQYF. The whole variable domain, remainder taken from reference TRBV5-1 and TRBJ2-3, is KAGVTQTPRYLIKTRGQQVTLSCSPISGHRSVSWYQQTPGQGLQFLFEYFSETQRNKGNFPGRFSGRQFSNSRSEMNVSTLELGDSALYLCASSVDTGHGVTQYFGPGTRLTVL.

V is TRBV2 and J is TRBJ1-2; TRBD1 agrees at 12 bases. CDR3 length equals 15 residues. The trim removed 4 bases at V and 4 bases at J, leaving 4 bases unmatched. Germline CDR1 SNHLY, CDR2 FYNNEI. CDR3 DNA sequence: TGTGCCAGCAGTGCGGGACAGGGGGCAGGCTATGGCTACACCTTC. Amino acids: CASSAGQGAGYGYTF. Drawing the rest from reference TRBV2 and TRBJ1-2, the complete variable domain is EPEVTQTPSHQVTQMGQEVILRCVPISNHLYFYWYRQILGQKVEFLVSFYNNEISEKSEIFDDQFSVERPDGSNFTLKIRSTKLEDSAMYFCASSAGQGAGYGYTFGSGTRLTVV.

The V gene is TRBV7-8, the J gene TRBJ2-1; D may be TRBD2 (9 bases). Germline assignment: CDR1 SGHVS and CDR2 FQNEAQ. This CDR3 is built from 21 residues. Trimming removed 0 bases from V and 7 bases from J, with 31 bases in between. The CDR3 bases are TGTGCCAGCAGCTTAGCCTACAGGGGGGAAATAGCGGGAGAGGGGTGGAATGAGCAGTTCTTC. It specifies CASSLAYRGEIAGEGWNEQFF.

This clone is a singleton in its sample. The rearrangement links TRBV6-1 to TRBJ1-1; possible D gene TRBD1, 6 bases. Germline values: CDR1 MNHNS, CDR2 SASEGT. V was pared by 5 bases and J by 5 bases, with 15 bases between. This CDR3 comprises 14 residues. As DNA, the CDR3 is TGTGCCAGCAGTCGCTTACAGGGACGGACTGAAGCTTTCTTT. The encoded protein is CASSRLQGRTEAFF.

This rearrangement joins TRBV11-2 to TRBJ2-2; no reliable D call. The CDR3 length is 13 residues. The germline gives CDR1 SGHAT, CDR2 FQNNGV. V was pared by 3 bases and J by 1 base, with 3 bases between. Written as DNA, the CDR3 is TGTGCCAGCAGCTTTCTGAACACCGGGGAGCTGTTTTTT. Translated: CASSFLNTGELFF.

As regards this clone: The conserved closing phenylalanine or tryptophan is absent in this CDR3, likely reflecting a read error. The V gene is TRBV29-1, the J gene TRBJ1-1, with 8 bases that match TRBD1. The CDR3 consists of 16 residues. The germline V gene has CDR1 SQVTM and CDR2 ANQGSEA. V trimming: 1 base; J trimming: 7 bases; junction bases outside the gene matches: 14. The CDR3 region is CSVEGGQGALIGEAFS. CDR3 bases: TGCAGCGTTGAAGGGGGCCAGGGGGCTCTAATAGGTGAAGCTTTCTCT.

CDR3: CASSPTRFLAGNSYNEQFF. CDR3 DNA sequence: TGTGCCAGCAGCCCAACAAGGTTCCTAGCGGGGAACTCCTACAATGAGCAGTTCTTC. The chain uses TRBV14 and TRBJ2-1; 9 positions agree with TRBD2. The V gene's germline CDR1 is SGHDN and CDR2 FVKESK. This CDR3 has 19 amino acids. Trimming removed 4 bases from V and 0 bases from J; junction bases left unmatched: 13.